This T cell receptor beta chain was recorded in a study of cytomegalovirus exposure and HLA in healthy donors. About the study: Falling in the Caucasian-associated ancestry cluster were approximately 86% of under 450 genotyped donors.

A word on this clone: Its cognate antigen is unknown.

Broader study findings: Highest at DRB1 and lowest at HLA-C, TCR association rates differed among HLA loci in a later analysis. There were reportedly fewer N-insertions in an Asian-associated ancestry cluster than the roughly 670-donor mean, in a later analysis. Being productive about 87% or about 30% of the time was typical of most TCR beta V segments in an earlier analysis.

The CDR3 is made up of 14 amino acids. V dropped 2 bases and J dropped 4 bases, with 8 bases sitting between them. Germline CDR1 SGHVS, CDR2 FQNEAQ. Primers: 60 Vbeta forward and 13 Jbeta reverse. Repertoires were generated with immunoSEQ multiplex PCR, while TCRdb's copy carries only in-frame clones and drops some. The table lists 75,000 to 100,000 clones, about four fifths of them singletons. This clonotype originated in a man aged 35 to 55 in good health and CMV-seropositive. Material for sequencing was PBMCs. This chain links TRBV7-8 with TRBJ1-4, with D possibly matching TRBD1 (6 bases). CDR3 DNA sequence: TGTGCCAGCAGCTTACTGGACAGTAATGAAAAACTGTTTTTT. Translation gives CASSLLDSNEKLFF.